One and the same sample provided the 16 T cell receptor beta chains below, sequenced in a study of TIL therapy for anti-PD-1-resistant metastatic lung cancer. Time point: pre-treatment sample, taken before nivolumab and TIL therapy. Tumor tissue came from excised metastases, mostly pleural nodules or supraclavicular lymph nodes. Sequencing used immunoSEQ v3. The protocol was immunoSEQ multiplex PCR, while the TCRdb copy is restricted to in-frame clones and leaves out a portion. The sample lists fewer than 30,000 clones, under 80% seen once, with about 16% in the top ten. The sequencing here drew on tumor tissue, taken at baseline. These receptors were obtained from a woman between 30 and 80 years old with non-small cell lung cancer.

The V and J genes are TRBV5-6 and TRBJ2-7; 7 bases line up with TRBD2. This CDR3 has 14 residues. CDR1 is SGHDT and CDR2 is YYEEEE in the germline V gene. V shed 6 bases and J 4 bases; nucleotides not matched to a gene: 10. CDR3 coding DNA: TGTGCCAGCACCAGGGAGGGGACCCGGTACGAGCAGTACTTC. It codes for CASTREGTRYEQYF.

The V gene is TRBV6-5, the J gene TRBJ2-5; D gene ambiguous. V lost 0 bases and J 0 bases, leaving 8 bases between the germline ends. Germline V gives CDR1 MNHEY, CDR2 SVGAGI. CDR3 size: 15 residues. The CDR3 coding sequence is TGTGCCAGCAGTTACTCGGGAAAGTACCAAGAGACCCAGTACTTC. It encodes CASSYSGKYQETQYF.

The chain links TRBV7-9 to TRBJ2-7; D is unclear. Germline lookup yields CDR1 SEHNR and CDR2 FQNEAQ (reference sequence). V lost 3 bases and J lost 5, with 11 bases in between. The CDR3 covers 13 residues. CDR3 protein: CASSFARSNEQYF. In nucleotides, the CDR3 is TGTGCCAGCAGCTTCGCTAGATCGAACGAGCAGTACTTC.

The J gene is TRBJ1-4, the V gene TRBV7-8, with D maybe TRBD1 (5 bases). Trimming pared 1 base from V and 6 bases from J, leaving 12 bases between. The CDR3 has 15 amino acids. Looked up from germline, CDR1 is SGHVS and CDR2 is FQNEAQ. The CDR3 loop is CASSLGGETYEKLFF. As DNA, the CDR3 is TGTGCCAGCAGCTTAGGGGGCGAAACGTATGAAAAACTGTTTTTT.

This chain links TRBV7-2 with TRBJ2-5; 10 bases are shared with TRBD1. This CDR3 spans 16 amino acids. With 0 bases clipped from V and 4 bases from J, the junction kept 5 bases outside the gene matches. CDR1 and CDR2 from the germline V gene are SGHTA and FQGNSA. CDR3 DNA: TGTGCCAGCAGCTTAGCCCGGGACAGGGGAAGAGAGACCCAGTACTTC. As protein: CASSLARDRGRETQYF.

The chain joins TRBV11-2 to TRBJ2-3, with D possibly TRBD1 on 6 matching bases. V was shortened by 3 bases and J by 7 bases, with 17 bases between the two germline ends. Germline V gives CDR1 SGHAT, CDR2 FQNNGV. The CDR3 spans 15 residues. CDR3 sequence reads: CASSFVVGATNTQYF. In nucleotides, the CDR3 is TGTGCCAGCAGCTTTGTAGTGGGGGCAACTAATACGCAGTATTTT.

This clone has just a few counts. The J gene is TRBJ2-7, the V gene TRBV6-6; D is unresolved. This CDR3 spans 14 amino acids. The germline CDR1 and CDR2 sequences are MNHNY and SVGAGI (reference sequence). Trimming removed 4 bases at V and 6 bases at J, with 16 bases between. In DNA, the CDR3 is TGTGCCAGCAGTTCTCATTTTCCCGCCCCCGAGCAGTACTTC. Its protein product is CASSSHFPAPEQYF.

This clone has more than one count but fewer than ten. V and J are TRBV6-1 and TRBJ2-4, with D possibly matching TRBD2 (6 bases). V was trimmed by 4 bases and J by 2 bases, leaving 9 bases between them. Per germline, CDR1 MNHNS and CDR2 SASEGT. The CDR3 length is 14 residues. In DNA, the CDR3 is TGTGCCAGCAGTGCGGACTATCCCAAAAACATTCAGTACTTC. Amino acid sequence: CASSADYPKNIQYF.

The V and J genes are TRBV4-2 and TRBJ2-1, with D unresolved. Trimming took off 1 base at V and 2 bases at J, with 6 bases between the two ends. Germline loops: CDR1 LGHNA, CDR2 YNFKEQ. The CDR3 consists of 14 residues. The CDR3 region has the DNA TGTGCCAGCAGCCAAGCGGAAGCCTACAATGAGCAGTTCTTC. The encoded protein is CASSQAEAYNEQFF.

The chain carries TRBV5-1 and TRBJ1-2; the D is unclear. The CDR3 totals 9 residues. Looked up from germline, CDR1 is SGHRS and CDR2 is YFSETQ. The V end lost 0 bases, the J end lost 9 bases, and 0 bases lay between the germline ends. CDR3 sequence: CASSLGYTF. CDR3 nucleotide sequence: TGCGCCAGCAGCTTGGGCTACACCTTC.

The chain has TRBV4-2 and TRBJ1-2, with D unresolved. Germline V lookup: CDR1 LGHNA, CDR2 YNFKEQ. V lost 0 bases to trimming and J lost 7 bases, with 9 bases between them. The length of the CDR3 is 13 residues. The CDR3 DNA reads as TGTGCCAGCAGCCAAGAAGTATCCACTGGCTACACCTTC. Encoded protein: CASSQEVSTGYTF.

The rearrangement uses TRBV2 and TRBJ2-7; 9 nucleotides align to TRBD1. V shed 6 bases, J shed 3 bases, and the junction held 3 bases outside the gene matches. The CDR3 contains 13 residues. Germline V lookup: CDR1 SNHLY, CDR2 FYNNEI. CDR3 DNA sequence: TGTGCCAGCAGCCGGGACAGGGACTACGAGCAGTACTTC. This encodes CASSRDRDYEQYF.

This clone occurred once. CDR3 protein: CASSVGTSGGEQFF. The CDR3 coding sequence is TGTGCCAGCAGCGTTGGGACTAGCGGGGGTGAGCAGTTCTTC. V usage is TRBV9 and J usage is TRBJ2-1; 14 bases align to TRBD2. V shed 2 bases, J shed 9 bases, and the junction held 1 base outside the gene matches. The CDR3 is 14 amino acids. Germline lookup yields CDR1 SGDLS and CDR2 YYNGEE.

The rearrangement joins TRBV7-9 to TRBJ2-1; D remains ambiguous. CDR1 and CDR2 (germline): SEHNR, FQNEAQ (reference sequence). V shed 5 bases and J shed 7 bases, with 12 bases lying between them. CDR3 size: 13 residues. The CDR3 is CASSPSLGNEQFF. In nucleotides, the CDR3 is TGTGCCAGCAGCCCGAGCCTGGGGAATGAGCAGTTCTTC. Together with reference TRBV7-9 and TRBJ2-1, the CDR3 gives the full variable domain: DTGVSQNPRHKITKRGQNVTFRCDPISEHNRLYWYRQTLGQGPEFLTYFQNEAQLEKSRLLSDRFSAERPKGSFSTLEIQRTEQGDSAMYLCASSPSLGNEQFFGPGTRLTVL.

The chain uses TRBV5-1 and TRBJ2-1; 7 bases fit TRBD2. The CDR3 is 15 amino acids. The junction had 5 bases not matched to a gene; V was cut back by 5 bases and J by 0 bases. The germline V gene encodes CDR1 SGHRS and CDR2 YFSETQ. DNA of the CDR3: TGCGCCAGCAGACCACTAGCGAACTCCTACAATGAGCAGTTCTTC. This encodes CASRPLANSYNEQFF.

V is TRBV11-2 and J is TRBJ2-3, with D perhaps TRBD1 (6 bases). The ends were cut back, 6 bases at V and 5 bases at J, with 12 bases in the middle. The germline gives CDR1 SGHAT, CDR2 FQNNGV. This CDR3 contains 13 residues. The CDR3 loop reads CASSATGLDTQYF. CDR3 bases: TGTGCCAGCAGTGCCACAGGGTTAGATACGCAGTATTTT.